The 30 T cell receptor beta chains in this list originate from one sample, sequenced in a study of beta chain features in type 1 diabetes. Study-wide points: All four CD4+ subsets of Type 1 diabetes patients contained TCRB CDR3s that were moderately but significantly shorter.

Their antigens remain unidentified. Of the isolated RNA, all was reverse transcribed, and so the sequenced material was expressed TCRB transcripts. The method was immunoSEQ multiplex PCR; TCRdb's version includes in-frame clones alone and lacks a portion of them. The sample contains 250,000 to 350,000 clones, 15% of which appear only once. Sequenced: naive CD4+ T cells from blood. Every receptor here comes from a man aged 18 to 30 with type 1 diabetes.

This clone has just a few counts. The V gene is TRBV30, the J gene TRBJ2-2, with D possibly matching TRBD1 (5 bases). Germline loops: CDR1 GTSNPN, CDR2 SVGIG (reference sequence). The CDR3 totals 15 residues. Trimming shortened V by 2 bases and J by 8 bases, and 18 bases separated the two germline ends. The CDR3 sequence: CAWSLSGRAEGELFF. The CDR3 region has the DNA TGTGCCTGGAGTTTGTCGGGCAGGGCAGAAGGGGAGCTGTTTTTT.

This clone has only a few counts. The chain links TRBV14 to TRBJ2-7; D call uncertain. The germline CDR1 and CDR2 sequences are SGHDN and FVKESK. Trimming removed 1 base at V and 4 bases at J, with 11 bases between. The CDR3 sequence is 14 residues long. The CDR3 nucleotides read TGTGCCAGCAGCCAAGCTGGCCCCGTTTACGAGCAGTACTTC. Residues: CASSQAGPVYEQYF.

This clone was observed a few times. This CDR3 reads CASSPGSRVTYNEQFF. The CDR3, as DNA: TGCGCCAGCAGCCCCGGGTCGCGGGTCACCTACAATGAGCAGTTCTTC. The rearrangement joins TRBV5-1 to TRBJ2-1; tentative D call: TRBD2 (5 bases). Germline-derived CDR1 and CDR2 are SGHRS and YFSETQ. The CDR3 is 16 amino acids. V was pared by 4 bases and J by 2 bases, with 16 bases between.

This chain joins TRBV27 and TRBJ1-2, with D tentatively TRBD1 (5 bases). V was cut by 4 bases and J by 4 bases, with 13 bases left in between. Germline CDR1 and CDR2: MNHEY and SMNVEV (reference sequence). The CDR3 extends over 14 amino acids. CDR3 in DNA: TGTGCCAGCAGTTCACCAGGGTCGGGCTATGGCTACACCTTC. Its protein is CASSSPGSGYGYTF.

The genes are TRBV19 and TRBJ2-2, with D possibly matching TRBD1 (8 bases). V shed 8 bases and J shed 3 bases, with 16 bases lying between them. Germline CDR1 is LNHDA and CDR2 is SQIVND (reference sequence). CDR3 length equals 15 residues. The DNA for the CDR3 is TGTGCCAGTGACACAGCGGGACAGGACACCGGGGAGCTGTTTTTT. Translated: CASDTAGQDTGELFF.

The table lists this clone with a few counts. The chain links TRBV29-1 to TRBJ2-1; 8 nucleotides align to TRBD1. In germline, CDR1 is SQVTM, CDR2 ANQGSEA. After removal of 5 bases from V and 5 bases from J, the junction contained 17 bases not matched to a gene. The CDR3 has 17 amino acids. CDR3 nucleotides: TGCAGCGTTTTTAACCCCCGATGGACAGGGCCCAACAATGAGCAGTTCTTC. It yields the protein CSVFNPRWTGPNNEQFF.

There are a few counts of this clone. V usage is TRBV19 and J usage is TRBJ2-1; 7 bases match TRBD1. Germline V lookup: CDR1 LNHDA, CDR2 SQIVND (reference sequence). The CDR3 is 12 amino acids. The ends lost 7 bases at V and 13 bases at J; junction bases unmatched: 10. CDR3 bases: TGTGCCAGTAAGGGGGCACCCACGAAACAGTTCTTC. Translated, it gives CASKGAPTKQFF.

This clone has more than one count but fewer than ten. The CDR3 reads CASSQDVSGEQFF. The CDR3 coding sequence is TGTGCCAGCAGCCAAGATGTATCGGGGGAACAGTTCTTC. The chain has TRBV4-2 and TRBJ2-1, with a weak D call TRBD2 (6 bases). The germline gives CDR1 LGHNA, CDR2 YNFKEQ. The CDR3 consists of 13 residues. The V gene lost 0 bases and the J gene lost 13 bases, with 13 bases spanning the gap.

The J gene is TRBJ2-1, the V gene TRBV27, with D possibly matching TRBD1 (6 bases). Trimming took off 7 bases at V and 3 bases at J, with 13 bases between the two ends. The CDR3 spans 14 residues. Germline CDR1 is MNHEY and CDR2 is SMNVEV (reference sequence). CDR3 region: CASNIGQSYNEQFF. CDR3 in DNA: TGTGCCAGCAATATAGGACAGAGCTACAATGAGCAGTTCTTC.

V is TRBV4-2 and J is TRBJ2-5; tentatively, D is TRBD2 (5 bases). This CDR3 comprises 15 residues. Trimming removed 0 bases from V and 5 bases from J, with 13 bases in between. Germline V gene sequence: CDR1 LGHNA, CDR2 YNFKEQ. In DNA form, the CDR3 reads TGTGCCAGCAGCCAAGATAGAGGGAGTAGGGAGACCCAGTACTTC. Residues: CASSQDRGSRETQYF.

The gene calls are TRBV4-1 and TRBJ1-2; tentative D call: TRBD1 (6 bases). CDR3 size: 14 residues. V gave up 5 bases and J gave up 6 bases, with 16 bases separating them. Germline CDR1 MGHRA, CDR2 YSYEKL. The CDR3 bases are TGCGCCAGCAGCTACATCGGGACAAGGAATGGCTACACCTTC. It specifies CASSYIGTRNGYTF.

This clone has a handful of counts. The V call is TRBV7-8, the J call TRBJ1-1; D is unclear. CDR3 length: 14 residues. Germline V lookup: CDR1 SGHVS, CDR2 FQNEAQ. Trimming cost V 5 bases and J 2 bases, with 12 bases left between them. CDR3 sequence reads: CASSGREYNTEAFF. The CDR3 DNA is TGTGCCAGCAGCGGGAGGGAGTACAACACTGAAGCTTTCTTT.

The genes are TRBV28 and TRBJ2-6, with 7 bases aligning to TRBD2. After removal of 5 bases from V and 0 bases from J, the junction contained 10 bases not matched to a gene. This CDR3 has 18 amino acids. Germline values: CDR1 MDHEN, CDR2 SYDVKM. CDR3 residues: CASSPLDGRNSGANVLTF. The CDR3 nucleotides read TGTGCCAGCAGTCCCCTTGACGGGAGGAACTCTGGGGCCAACGTCCTGACTTTC.

This rearrangement joins TRBV6-5 to TRBJ1-3; no definite D call. CDR3 length: 15 residues. Germline V gene lookup returns CDR1 MNHEY and CDR2 SVGAGI. Trimming took off 5 bases at V and 0 bases at J, with 11 bases between the two ends. The CDR3 sequence is CASSPHTASGNTIYF. In DNA form, the CDR3 reads TGTGCCAGCAGTCCGCACACAGCCTCTGGAAACACCATATATTTT.

The gene calls are TRBV10-1 and TRBJ2-7; 9 bases map to TRBD1. The V gene's germline CDR1 is WNHNN and CDR2 SYGVQD (reference sequence). The junction had 6 bases not matched to a gene; V was cut back by 4 bases and J by 2 bases. The CDR3 runs 15 residues. CDR3 DNA sequence: TGCGCCAGCAGTGGTACCGGGACAGGGACCTACGAGCAGTACTTC. Protein: CASSGTGTGTYEQYF.

The chain carries TRBV29-1 and TRBJ1-1; TRBD1 aligns across 7 bases. The trim removed 7 bases at V and 1 base at J, leaving 9 bases unmatched. The CDR3 is made up of 14 amino acids. Germline V gene sequence: CDR1 SQVTM, CDR2 ANQGSEA. The CDR3 sequence is CSATLGQRNTEAFF. CDR3 DNA sequence: TGCAGCGCTACCCTGGGACAGAGGAACACTGAAGCTTTCTTT.

The sample holds a few counts of this clone. The J gene is TRBJ2-7, the V gene TRBV11-3, with D unresolved. Trimming took off 1 base at V and 5 bases at J, with 18 bases between the two ends. Germline loops: CDR1 SGHNT, CDR2 YENEEA. The CDR3 is made up of 16 amino acids. Written as DNA, the CDR3 is TGTGCCAGCAGCTTAGGGTTCATGAAGAGTGCCCACGAGCAGTACTTC. Amino acids: CASSLGFMKSAHEQYF.

The chain couples TRBV7-2 to TRBJ1-6; 7 bases line up with TRBD1. Germline assignment: CDR1 SGHTA and CDR2 FQGNSA. The CDR3 contains 14 residues. Trimming removed 5 bases from V and 8 bases from J; junction bases left unmatched: 6. The CDR3 region is CASSPTGAHSPLHF. CDR3 DNA: TGTGCCAGCAGCCCTACAGGGGCGCATTCACCCCTCCACTTT.

In its sample, this clone was seen once. The sample has other DNA sequences that encode this CDR3 too. CDR3 region: CASTGGGNQPQHF. The CDR3 DNA is TGTGCCAGCACCGGGGGGGGCAATCAGCCCCAGCATTTT. The chain couples TRBV7-9 to TRBJ1-5; tentative D call: TRBD1 (5 bases). CDR3 length: 13 residues. CDR1 and CDR2 from the germline V gene are SEHNR and FQNEAQ (reference sequence). V was cut by 7 bases and J by 2 bases, with 9 bases left in between.

This clone was seen a few times. The V gene is TRBV7-9, the J gene TRBJ2-2; the D gene is possibly TRBD2 (5 bases). With 2 bases removed from V and 4 bases from J, the gap between germline ends came to 14 bases. This CDR3 is 16 amino acids long. Germline V gene lookup returns CDR1 SEHNR and CDR2 FQNEAQ (reference sequence). CDR3 region: CASSLRELSGTGELFF. As DNA, the CDR3 is TGTGCCAGCAGCTTAAGAGAATTGAGCGGCACCGGGGAGCTGTTTTTT.

This clone has more than one count but fewer than ten. The chain combines TRBV7-9 with TRBJ2-3, with 7 bases that match TRBD1. Germline lookup yields CDR1 SEHNR and CDR2 FQNEAQ (reference sequence). The CDR3 loop spans 11 amino acids. J was trimmed by 9 bases and V by 8 bases; bases with no gene match: 5. The CDR3 spells CASGPQGTQYF. The CDR3 nucleotides read TGTGCCAGCGGACCACAGGGGACGCAGTATTTT.

The chain is built from TRBV20-1 and TRBJ1-2; D is undetermined. This CDR3 comprises 11 residues. From germline, CDR1 is DFQATT and CDR2 SNEGSKA (reference sequence). V was cut by 1 base and J by 8 bases, with 8 bases left in between. The CDR3 coding sequence is TGCAGTGCTAGAGGAGTCGGGGGCTACACCTTC. Translating gives CSARGVGGYTF.

The CDR3 DNA reads as TGTGCCAGCAGCCTCGGGACTAGCGGGACCAATGAGCAGTTCTTC. Translated: CASSLGTSGTNEQFF. The chain uses TRBV5-4 and TRBJ2-1; 13 bases are shared with TRBD2. The CDR3 is made up of 15 amino acids. Germline V gene lookup returns CDR1 SGHNT and CDR2 YYREEE (reference sequence). The V and J ends lost 4 bases and 6 bases, in that order; junction bases with no gene match: 4.

The table lists this clone with a few counts. This chain connects TRBV4-1 to TRBJ2-5; perhaps TRBD1 as D (5 bases). V was clipped by 4 bases and J by 5 bases, with 14 bases between them. From germline, CDR1 is MGHRA and CDR2 YSYEKL. The CDR3 is 14 residues long. The CDR3 here is CASSLQGLGETQYF. CDR3 DNA: TGCGCCAGCAGCCTCCAGGGATTAGGGGAGACCCAGTACTTC.

The CDR3, as DNA: TGCAGCGTTGGCTGGGGACAGGGTAAAGAGCAGTACTTC. Translation gives CSVGWGQGKEQYF. V and J are TRBV29-1 and TRBJ2-7; TRBD1 aligns across 9 bases. The CDR3 spans 13 residues. The germline CDR1 and CDR2 sequences are SQVTM and ANQGSEA. J was trimmed by 7 bases and V by 4 bases; bases with no gene match: 8.

In DNA form, the CDR3 reads TGTGCCAGCAGTTTACTAGGTGGGAACACTGAAGCTTTCTTT. As protein: CASSLLGGNTEAFF. The chain uses TRBV27 and TRBJ1-1; D is ambiguous. V was cut by 2 bases and J by 1 base, with 8 bases left in between. This CDR3 is built from 14 residues. Germline values: CDR1 MNHEY, CDR2 SMNVEV (reference sequence).

This clone was seen a handful of times. This sequence joins TRBV7-9 and TRBJ1-1, with no clear D. Trimming shortened V by 5 bases and J by 0 bases, and 4 bases separated the two germline ends. The CDR3 extends over 12 amino acids. CDR1 and CDR2 from the germline V gene are SEHNR and FQNEAQ (reference sequence). The CDR3 coding sequence is TGTGCCAGCAGCCCATTGAACACTGAAGCTTTCTTT. Amino acid sequence: CASSPLNTEAFF.

J is TRBJ1-1 and V is TRBV5-1; D is possibly TRBD1 (5 bases). Germline V CDR1 and CDR2: SGHRS, YFSETQ. V shed 1 base and J shed 6 bases, with 19 bases lying between them. The CDR3 covers 16 residues. CDR3 region: CASSLLPMGGGAEAFF. The CDR3 coding sequence is TGCGCCAGCAGCTTGTTACCGATGGGTGGAGGGGCTGAAGCTTTCTTT.

This clone was seen more than once but under ten times. The chain employs TRBV5-1 and TRBJ2-6; 7 nucleotides match TRBD1. This CDR3 has 18 amino acids. V trimming: 9 bases; J trimming: 1 base; junction bases outside the gene matches: 16. Germline V gene data show CDR1 as SGHRS and CDR2 as YFSETQ. The CDR3 is CATEAPGQSLSGANVLTF. The DNA for the CDR3 is TGCGCCACCGAAGCCCCGGGACAGTCCCTTTCTGGGGCCAACGTCCTGACTTTC.

This chain connects TRBV28 to TRBJ2-7; the match to TRBD2 covers 15 bases. Losses at the gene ends were 5 bases for V and 2 bases for J; bases not matched to a gene: 13. CDR3 size: 19 residues. Germline V CDR1 and CDR2: MDHEN, SYDVKM. The CDR3 reads CASSATRTSGRAWTYEQYF. In DNA form, the CDR3 reads TGTGCCAGCAGTGCCACCCGGACTAGCGGGAGGGCGTGGACCTACGAGCAGTACTTC.